The 26 T cell receptor beta chains presented below share a single source sample, sequenced in a study of blood T cell repertoires in COVID-19. The assay was immunoSEQ multiplex PCR, and TCRdb's table has in-frame clones only and misses some. Counted here are about 110,000 clones, approximately 70% occurring once; the ten biggest clones make up around 8%. The sequenced sample consisted of peripheral blood. These receptors were obtained from a woman aged 55 to 70 with acute or convalescent COVID-19.

This chain connects TRBV9 to TRBJ2-7; 9 bases line up with TRBD1. Germline CDR1 is SGDLS and CDR2 is YYNGEE. CDR3 size: 15 residues. J was trimmed by 7 bases and V by 2 bases; bases with no gene match: 10. The CDR3 DNA reads TGTGCCAGCAGCGTTAGCTTACAGGGGGCGGGGGAGCAGTACTTC. This translates into CASSVSLQGAGEQYF. Full variable domain (rest looked up from reference TRBV9 and TRBJ2-7): DSGVTQTPKHLITATGQRVTLRCSPRSGDLSVYWYQQSLDQGLQFLIQYYNGEERAKGNILERFSAQQFPDLHSELNLSSLELGDSALYFCASSVSLQGAGEQYFGPGTRLTVT.

The chain links TRBV27 to TRBJ2-3; a possible D gene is TRBD2 (6 bases). The germline CDR1 and CDR2 sequences are MNHEY and SMNVEV (reference sequence). The V gene lost 5 bases and the J gene lost 2 bases, with 17 bases spanning the gap. The CDR3 extends over 16 amino acids. The CDR3 sequence: CASSPGTGGNTDTQYF. CDR3 in DNA: TGTGCCAGCAGTCCGGGGACTGGGGGAAACACAGATACGCAGTATTTT.

This clone was picked up a small number of times. The genes are TRBV10-3 and TRBJ1-2, with D tentatively TRBD1 (6 bases). Germline values: CDR1 ENHRY, CDR2 SYGVKD. CDR3 length equals 13 residues. V dropped 8 bases and J dropped 3 bases, with 13 bases sitting between them. DNA of the CDR3: TGTGCCATCGCGGCGGCAGGGGACTATGGCTACACCTTC. This encodes CAIAAAGDYGYTF.

The chain couples TRBV7-9 to TRBJ1-6; tentative D call: TRBD1 (5 bases). The V end lost 4 bases, the J end lost 10 bases, and 20 bases lay between the germline ends. Germline-derived CDR1 and CDR2 are SEHNR and FQNEAQ (reference sequence). This CDR3 comprises 16 residues. The CDR3 here is CASSSSGQGLESPLHF. CDR3 DNA sequence: TGTGCCAGCAGCTCCAGTGGGCAGGGATTGGAGTCACCCCTCCACTTT.

The gene calls are TRBV10-3 and TRBJ2-7, with D maybe TRBD2 (5 bases). The germline gives CDR1 ENHRY, CDR2 SYGVKD. This CDR3 is 13 amino acids long. Trimming cost V 8 bases and J 0 bases, with 11 bases left between them. The CDR3 protein is CAISEGSSYEQYF. The CDR3 nucleotides read TGTGCCATCTCTGAGGGTAGCTCCTACGAGCAGTACTTC.

The chain combines TRBV7-8 with TRBJ2-7, with TRBD2 matching over 12 bases. This CDR3 is built from 17 residues. The junction had 8 bases not matched to a gene; V was cut back by 5 bases and J by 0 bases. Germline-derived CDR1 and CDR2 are SGHVS and FQNEAQ. CDR3 loop: CASSVRSSGGASYEQYF. DNA for the CDR3: TGTGCCAGCAGCGTACGTTCTAGCGGGGGGGCCTCCTACGAGCAGTACTTC. The entire variable domain, with the rest obtained from reference TRBV7-8 and TRBJ2-7, is as follows: GAGVSQSPRYKVAKRGQDVALRCDPISGHVSLFWYQQALGQGPEFLTYFQNEAQLDKSGLPSDRFFAERPEGSVSTLKIQRTQQEDSAVYLCASSVRSSGGASYEQYFGPGTRLTVT.

CDR3 region: CAWSNGNGLFSGNTIYF. The CDR3 DNA reads as TGTGCCTGGAGTAACGGGAACGGACTGTTCTCTGGAAACACCATATATTTT. The chain joins TRBV30 to TRBJ1-3; D gene uncertain. The germline gives CDR1 GTSNPN, CDR2 SVGIG (reference sequence). The V end lost 2 bases, the J end lost 0 bases, and 17 bases lay between the germline ends. The CDR3 has 17 amino acids.

The V gene is TRBV11-2, the J gene TRBJ2-1, with 10 bases identical to TRBD2. The CDR3 is 16 amino acids. Germline CDR1 and CDR2: SGHAT and FQNNGV. V was pared by 0 bases and J by 6 bases, with 5 bases of the junction left unmatched. Here the CDR3 DNA reads TGTGCCAGCAGCTTAGATGTTGCTAGCGGGGGCAATGAGCAGTTCTTC. Protein product: CASSLDVASGGNEQFF.

V and J are TRBV30 and TRBJ1-5; TRBD1 is a possible D gene (5 bases). V was shortened by 0 bases and J by 1 base, with 10 bases between the two germline ends. The CDR3 consists of 15 residues. Germline values: CDR1 GTSNPN, CDR2 SVGIG (reference sequence). CDR3 residues: CAWSVGRVSNQPQHF. CDR3 bases: TGTGCCTGGAGTGTAGGCAGGGTGAGCAATCAGCCCCAGCATTTT.

This clone was counted a few times. V usage is TRBV19 and J usage is TRBJ1-2; 8 bases are shared with TRBD1. V trimming: 5 bases; J trimming: 7 bases; junction bases outside the gene matches: 15. The CDR3 loop spans 16 amino acids. Germline V CDR1 and CDR2: LNHDA, SQIVND (reference sequence). DNA of the CDR3: TGTGCCAGTAGTCCAGACCAGGGGGCGCGGGTTGGTGGCTACACCTTC. Translation: CASSPDQGARVGGYTF.

This clone was counted only a few times. The chain links TRBV19 to TRBJ1-1; 9 bases fit TRBD1. The length of the CDR3 is 18 residues. Germline values: CDR1 LNHDA, CDR2 SQIVND (reference sequence). After removal of 6 bases from V and 4 bases from J, the junction contained 18 bases not matched to a gene. The DNA for the CDR3 is TGTGCCAGTAGCCCCCAGGGGGTGGGGACAGGGAAGATCACTGAAGCTTTCTTT. Amino acid sequence: CASSPQGVGTGKITEAFF.

This chain joins TRBV7-9 and TRBJ1-1, with D possibly matching TRBD1 (5 bases). The CDR3 length is 15 residues. The V and J ends lost 5 bases and 1 base respectively, with 14 bases between them. Per germline, CDR1 SEHNR and CDR2 FQNEAQ (reference sequence). This CDR3 reads CASSTRQSPNTEAFF. DNA of the CDR3: TGTGCCAGCAGCACGAGACAGAGCCCGAACACTGAAGCTTTCTTT.

This sequence joins TRBV5-1 and TRBJ2-1; TRBD2 matches at 11 bases. The germline gives CDR1 SGHRS, CDR2 YFSETQ. V trimming: 0 bases; J trimming: 11 bases; junction bases outside the gene matches: 4. This CDR3 has 14 amino acids. The CDR3 DNA is TGCGCCAGCAGCTTGGAACTAGCGGGGGCGCAGCAGTTCTTC. This encodes CASSLELAGAQQFF.

The V call is TRBV7-9, the J call TRBJ2-1; D might be TRBD1 (6 bases). This CDR3 has 17 amino acids. The V and J ends lost 5 bases and 0 bases respectively, with 17 bases between them. CDR1 is SEHNR, CDR2 FQNEAQ, per germline (reference sequence). This CDR3 reads CASSPFRTASSYNEQFF. The CDR3 coding sequence is TGTGCCAGCAGCCCTTTCCGGACAGCGAGCTCCTACAATGAGCAGTTCTTC.

This clone occurred a few times. The chain couples TRBV4-3 to TRBJ2-1; D is undetermined. CDR1 and CDR2 (germline): LGHNA, YSLEER. Deletions cut 0 bases from V and 5 bases from J, with 14 bases between. This CDR3 spans 16 amino acids. CDR3 protein: CASSQDSYTLNNEQFF. CDR3 DNA sequence: TGCGCCAGCAGCCAAGATTCTTACACCCTTAACAATGAGCAGTTCTTC.

This clone appeared a single time. The chain recombines TRBV27 with TRBJ1-2; 9 nucleotides align to TRBD1. The germline V gene has CDR1 MNHEY and CDR2 SMNVEV (reference sequence). CDR3 length: 15 amino acids. The V segment lost 3 bases and the J segment 1 base; nucleotides outside the gene matches: 3. The CDR3 reads CASSFGGQGNYGYTF. CDR3 nucleotides: TGTGCCAGCAGTTTCGGGGGACAGGGTAACTATGGCTACACCTTC.

The chain couples TRBV7-2 to TRBJ1-5; D unclear. V lost 2 bases, J lost 4 bases, and 12 bases lay in between. Germline V gene lookup returns CDR1 SGHTA and CDR2 FQGNSA. The CDR3 consists of 15 residues. DNA for the CDR3: TGTGCCAGCAGCTTAAATTTGGAGTATAATCAGCCCCAGCATTTT. This sequence encodes CASSLNLEYNQPQHF.

The CDR3 reads CASRKQGGETQYF. As DNA, the CDR3 is TGTGCCAGCAGGAAACAGGGTGGAGAGACCCAGTACTTC. The chain employs TRBV5-6 and TRBJ2-5, with D tentatively TRBD1 (6 bases). This CDR3 spans 13 amino acids. Looked up from germline, CDR1 is SGHDT and CDR2 is YYEEEE. Trimming took 5 bases from V and 4 from J, leaving 12 bases between them.

The chain couples TRBV3-1 (or the pseudogene TRBV3-2) to TRBJ1-6; the match to TRBD1 covers 7 bases. This CDR3 is 15 amino acids long. The V gene end was trimmed by 0 bases and the J gene end by 8 bases; junction bases not matched to a gene: 4. CDR1 LGHDT and CDR2 YNNKEL come from the germline V gene (reference sequence). The CDR3 DNA is TGTGCCAGCAGCCAAGATACGAGGGGGCATTCACCCCTCCACTTT. This encodes CASSQDTRGHSPLHF.

The chain links TRBV19 to TRBJ2-5, with 9 positions matching TRBD1. Germline V gives CDR1 LNHDA, CDR2 SQIVND (reference sequence). This CDR3 has 17 amino acids. After removal of 7 bases from V and 2 bases from J, the junction contained 14 bases not matched to a gene. The CDR3 sequence is CASMKGGQGSQQETQYF. Here the CDR3 DNA reads TGTGCCAGTATGAAGGGGGGACAGGGATCCCAACAAGAGACCCAGTACTTC. The full variable domain, its missing parts supplied by reference TRBV19 and TRBJ2-5, is DGGITQSPKYLFRKEGQNVTLSCEQNLNHDAMYWYRQDPGQGLRLIYYSQIVNDFQKGDIAEGYSVSREKKESFPLTVTSAQKNPTAFYLCASMKGGQGSQQETQYFGPGTRLLVL.

The rearrangement joins TRBV5-1 to TRBJ1-2, with 7 nucleotides matching TRBD1. This CDR3 region has 12 residues. The V gene's germline CDR1 is SGHRS and CDR2 YFSETQ. V shed 6 bases, J shed 8 bases, and the junction held 7 bases outside the gene matches. The CDR3 DNA reads TGCGCCAGCACATCCGGGACAGTCGGCTACACCTTC. It codes for CASTSGTVGYTF.

This sequence joins TRBV5-1 and TRBJ2-2, with D possibly matching TRBD1 (6 bases). The CDR3 sequence is 16 residues long. V lost 0 bases and J 4 bases, leaving 13 bases between the germline ends. Germline CDR1 reads SGHRS; CDR2 reads YFSETQ. CDR3 sequence (DNA): TGCGCCAGCAGCTTGGAGCCAGGGGTGGGCACCGGGGAGCTGTTTTTT. This sequence encodes CASSLEPGVGTGELFF.

The chain's CDR3 is CASSLVEKNSPLHF. In DNA form, the CDR3 reads TGTGCCAGCAGTTTAGTTGAGAAGAATTCACCCCTCCACTTT. The chain combines TRBV28 with TRBJ1-6, with D hard to call. Germline CDR1 MDHEN, CDR2 SYDVKM. V lost 2 bases and J lost 7, with 9 bases in between. This CDR3 has 14 residues.

The CDR3 protein is CASSRYGTALYEQYF. Written as DNA, the CDR3 is TGTGCCAGCAGCCGCTACGGGACAGCGCTCTACGAGCAGTACTTC. The chain carries TRBV5-6 and TRBJ2-7; 7 nucleotides match TRBD1. The CDR3 is 15 amino acids. Germline assignment: CDR1 SGHDT and CDR2 YYEEEE. Germline trimming cut 4 bases from V and 3 bases from J; bases unmatched to any gene: 10.

The chain joins TRBV12-5 to TRBJ1-4, with a tentative D call TRBD1 (5 bases). Germline CDR1 and CDR2: LGHNT and FRNRAP. V was cut by 0 bases and J by 1 base, with 15 bases left in between. This CDR3 has 18 residues. CDR3 sequence reads: CASGLVHTTEETNEKLFF. CDR3 DNA: TGTGCTAGTGGTTTGGTACATACGACAGAGGAAACTAATGAAAAACTGTTTTTT.

This chain connects TRBV4-2 to TRBJ1-1; D may be TRBD1 (5 bases). CDR1 LGHNA and CDR2 YNFKEQ come from the germline V gene. The CDR3 spans 15 residues. Trimming removed 1 base from V and 1 base from J, with 10 bases in between. CDR3 in DNA: TGTGCCAGCAGCCAAGTAGACAGACAGAACACTGAAGCTTTCTTT. This gives the protein CASSQVDRQNTEAFF.